Shown below are 11 T cell receptor beta chains from a single sample sequenced in a study of blood T cell repertoires in COVID-19. Assay: immunoSEQ multiplex PCR; the TCRdb copy retains only in-frame clones and omits some. The data contain approximately 400,000 clones, more than 70% of them singletons. The sample comprised PBMCs or T cells enriched from blood (not recorded which). The receptors were sampled from a woman aged 18-29 years who had recovered from COVID-19.

The chain is built from TRBV7-9 and TRBJ2-1; 14 bases are a match to TRBD2. CDR3 length: 17 amino acids. Germline values: CDR1 SEHNR, CDR2 FQNEAQ (reference sequence). The trim removed 3 bases at V and 0 bases at J, leaving 1 base unmatched. The CDR3 DNA reads as TGTGCCAGCAGCTTCGGGACTAGCGGGAGCTCCTACAATGAGCAGTTCTTC. Protein: CASSFGTSGSSYNEQFF. The entire variable domain, with the rest obtained from reference TRBV7-9 and TRBJ2-1, is as follows: DTGVSQNPRHKITKRGQNVTFRCDPISEHNRLYWYRQTLGQGPEFLTYFQNEAQLEKSRLLSDRFSAERPKGSFSTLEIQRTEQGDSAMYLCASSFGTSGSSYNEQFFGPGTRLTVL.

V gene TRBV9 combines with J gene TRBJ1-1, with D perhaps matching TRBD1 (5 bases). Deletions cut 0 bases from V and 3 bases from J, with 12 bases between. This CDR3 is built from 15 residues. Germline lookup yields CDR1 SGDLS and CDR2 YYNGEE. The CDR3 sequence is CASSVAGQGYTEAFF. The CDR3 DNA sequence: TGTGCCAGCAGCGTAGCCGGTCAGGGTTACACTGAAGCTTTCTTT.

The rearrangement joins TRBV7-2 to TRBJ2-7; no clear D. There are 14 residues in the CDR3. Looked up from germline, CDR1 is SGHTA and CDR2 is FQGNSA. V was clipped by 6 bases and J by 0 bases, with 12 bases between them. This CDR3 is CASRGYPSSYEQYF. In DNA form, the CDR3 reads TGTGCCAGCAGGGGCTACCCGAGCTCCTACGAGCAGTACTTC.

The chain is built from TRBV6-5 and TRBJ1-2; D is ambiguous. Germline V lookup: CDR1 MNHEY, CDR2 SVGAGI. V was pared by 5 bases and J by 4 bases, with 14 bases between. CDR3 size: 14 residues. In DNA, the CDR3 is TGTGCCAGCAGTATCTCACAAGTTTCCTATGGCTACACCTTC. Translated: CASSISQVSYGYTF.

The rearrangement links TRBV7-2 to TRBJ2-1; TRBD1 matches at 7 bases. Germline trimming cut 2 bases from V and 9 bases from J; bases unmatched to any gene: 7. CDR1 and CDR2 (germline): SGHTA, FQGNSA. The CDR3 sequence is 14 residues long. The CDR3 loop reads CASSLPPTGTEQFF. The CDR3 nucleotides are TGTGCCAGCAGCTTACCCCCGACAGGGACTGAGCAGTTCTTC.

The V and J genes are TRBV6-1 and TRBJ2-3, with TRBD1 identical over 7 bases. V shed 2 bases, J shed 6 bases, and the junction held 11 bases outside the gene matches. The CDR3 has 16 amino acids. Per germline, CDR1 MNHNS and CDR2 SASEGT. The CDR3 spells CASSERTGGVTDTQYF. CDR3 nucleotide sequence: TGTGCCAGCAGTGAAAGGACAGGTGGGGTCACGGATACGCAGTATTTT.

The chain has TRBV7-2 and TRBJ2-3; 9 bases are a match to TRBD2. CDR3 length equals 16 residues. J gave up 2 bases and V 5 bases, and 8 bases lay outside the gene matches. CDR1 is SGHTA and CDR2 is FQGNSA in the germline V gene. CDR3 bases: TGTGCCAGCAGCACCTTAGCGGGGGCCCTCACAGATACGCAGTATTTT. Translating gives CASSTLAGALTDTQYF. Filled out from reference TRBV7-2 and TRBJ2-3, the complete variable domain reads GAGVSQSPSNKVTEKGKDVELRCDPISGHTALYWYRQSLGQGLEFLIYFQGNSAPDKSGLPSDRFSAERTGGSVSTLTIQRTQQEDSAVYLCASSTLAGALTDTQYFGPGTRLTVL.

The CDR3 spells CASSYSPAWGDSPLHF. CDR3 nucleotides: TGTGCCAGCAGTTACTCCCCCGCTTGGGGGGATTCACCCCTCCACTTT. V and J are TRBV6-5 and TRBJ1-6; D may be TRBD1 (5 bases). V lost 0 bases, J lost 8 bases, and 14 bases lay in between. Germline V gene sequence: CDR1 MNHEY, CDR2 SVGAGI. The CDR3 covers 16 residues.

The gene calls are TRBV6-4 and TRBJ2-7; tentative D call: TRBD2 (7 bases). The CDR3 has 17 amino acids. Germline loops: CDR1 MRHNA, CDR2 SNTAGT. V lost 8 bases to trimming and J lost 3 bases, with 26 bases between them. CDR3 protein: CASLEGGQGDTYYEQYF. The CDR3 nucleotides are TGTGCCAGCTTGGAGGGGGGGCAGGGCGACACTTACTACGAGCAGTACTTC.

V gene TRBV27 combines with J gene TRBJ2-7; a possible D gene is TRBD1 (6 bases). Deletions cut 6 bases from V and 2 bases from J, with 17 bases between. There are 15 residues in the CDR3. The germline V gene has CDR1 MNHEY and CDR2 SMNVEV (reference sequence). This CDR3 is CASSSLADSTYEQYF. The CDR3 DNA reads as TGTGCCAGCAGCTCGCTGGCGGACAGTACCTACGAGCAGTACTTC.

This chain uses TRBV19 with TRBJ1-4; D unclear. Trimming took off 4 bases at V and 1 base at J, with 13 bases between the two ends. Germline assignment: CDR1 LNHDA and CDR2 SQIVND (reference sequence). CDR3 length equals 16 residues. Here the CDR3 reads CASSRIAPGTNEKLFF. CDR3 bases: TGTGCCAGTAGTAGGATCGCCCCGGGAACTAATGAAAAACTGTTTTTT.